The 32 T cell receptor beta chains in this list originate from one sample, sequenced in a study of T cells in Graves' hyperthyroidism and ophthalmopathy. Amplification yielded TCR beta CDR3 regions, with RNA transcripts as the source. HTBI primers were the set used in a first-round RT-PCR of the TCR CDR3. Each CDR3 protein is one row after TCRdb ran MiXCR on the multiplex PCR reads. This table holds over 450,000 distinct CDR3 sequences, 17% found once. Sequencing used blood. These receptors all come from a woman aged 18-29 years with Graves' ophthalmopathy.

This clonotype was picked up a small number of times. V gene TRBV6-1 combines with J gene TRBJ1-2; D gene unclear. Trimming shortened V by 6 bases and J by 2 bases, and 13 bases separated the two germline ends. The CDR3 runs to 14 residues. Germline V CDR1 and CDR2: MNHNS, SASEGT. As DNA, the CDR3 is TGTGCCAGCAGCCGAGTGGAGGGAAACTATGGCTACACCTTC. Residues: CASSRVEGNYGYTF.

CDR3 nucleotide sequence: TGTGCCAGCAGTTTCTCGTTTGGCACCACAAACTATGGCTACACCTTC. Translated, it gives CASSFSFGTTNYGYTF. The chain is built from TRBV27 and TRBJ1-2; no firm D call. V dropped 3 bases and J dropped 2 bases, with 16 bases sitting between them. The CDR3 length is 16 residues. The germline V gene has CDR1 MNHEY and CDR2 SMNVEV (reference sequence).

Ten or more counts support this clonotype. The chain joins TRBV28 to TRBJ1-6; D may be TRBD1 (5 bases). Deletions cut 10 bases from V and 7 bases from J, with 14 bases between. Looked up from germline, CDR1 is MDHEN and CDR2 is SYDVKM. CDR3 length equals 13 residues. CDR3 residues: CATRQTLNSPLHF. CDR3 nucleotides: TGTGCCACGAGACAGACCTTGAATTCACCCCTCCACTTT.

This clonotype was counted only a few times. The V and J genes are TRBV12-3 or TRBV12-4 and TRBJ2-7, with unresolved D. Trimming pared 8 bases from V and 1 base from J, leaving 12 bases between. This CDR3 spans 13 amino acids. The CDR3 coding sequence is TGTGCCAGCGGCCAGTCAGCGTCCTACGAGCAGTACTTC. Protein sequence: CASGQSASYEQYF.

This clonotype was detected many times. The CDR3 nucleotides read TGCGCCAGCAGCCCCCGAGCGGGAGTAGGGGATACGCAGTATTTT. This translates into CASSPRAGVGDTQYF. The chain uses TRBV5-1 and TRBJ2-3, with 8 bases that match TRBD2. The germline gives CDR1 SGHRS, CDR2 YFSETQ. The length of the CDR3 is 15 residues. Trimming at V came to 4 bases and at J to 6 bases, leaving 10 bases not matched to a gene. The full variable domain, completed using reference TRBV5-1 and TRBJ2-3, is KAGVTQTPRYLIKTRGQQVTLSCSPISGHRSVSWYQQTPGQGLQFLFEYFSETQRNKGNFPGRFSGRQFSNSRSEMNVSTLELGDSALYLCASSPRAGVGDTQYFGPGTRLTVL.

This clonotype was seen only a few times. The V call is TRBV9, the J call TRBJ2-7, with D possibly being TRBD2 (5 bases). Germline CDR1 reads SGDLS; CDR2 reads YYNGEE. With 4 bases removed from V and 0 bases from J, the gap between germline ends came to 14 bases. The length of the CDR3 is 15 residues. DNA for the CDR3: TGTGCCAGCAGCCCCCGTTCCGGGAACTCCTACGAGCAGTACTTC. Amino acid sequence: CASSPRSGNSYEQYF.

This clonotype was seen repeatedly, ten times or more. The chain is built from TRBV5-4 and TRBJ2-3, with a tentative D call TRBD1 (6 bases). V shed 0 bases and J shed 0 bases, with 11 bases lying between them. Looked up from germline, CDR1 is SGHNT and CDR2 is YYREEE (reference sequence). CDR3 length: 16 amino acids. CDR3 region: CASSLGGTTSTDTQYF. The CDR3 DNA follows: TGTGCCAGCAGCTTGGGTGGGACAACTAGCACAGATACGCAGTATTTT. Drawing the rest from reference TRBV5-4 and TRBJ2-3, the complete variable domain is ETGVTQSPTHLIKTRGQQVTLRCSSQSGHNTVSWYQQALGQGPQFIFQYYREEENGRGNFPPRFSGLQFPNYSSELNVNALELDDSALYLCASSLGGTTSTDTQYFGPGTRLTVL.

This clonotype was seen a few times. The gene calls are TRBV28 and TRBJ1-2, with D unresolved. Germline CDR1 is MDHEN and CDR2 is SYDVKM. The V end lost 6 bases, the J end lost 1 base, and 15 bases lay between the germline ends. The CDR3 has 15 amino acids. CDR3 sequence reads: CASSPLEELNYGYTF. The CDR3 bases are TGTGCCAGCAGCCCTCTCGAAGAGCTTAACTATGGCTACACCTTC.

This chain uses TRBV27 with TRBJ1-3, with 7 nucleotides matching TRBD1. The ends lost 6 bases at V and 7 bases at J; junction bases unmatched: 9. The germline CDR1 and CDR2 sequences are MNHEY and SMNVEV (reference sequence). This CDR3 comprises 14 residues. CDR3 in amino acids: CASSPGQGGNTIYF. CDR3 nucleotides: TGTGCCAGCAGCCCGGGTCAGGGGGGTAACACCATATATTTT.

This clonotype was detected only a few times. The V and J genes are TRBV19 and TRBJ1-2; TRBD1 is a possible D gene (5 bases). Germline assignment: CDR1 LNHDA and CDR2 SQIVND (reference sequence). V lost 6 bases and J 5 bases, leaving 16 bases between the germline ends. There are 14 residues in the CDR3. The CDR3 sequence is CASSTGTGMYGYTF. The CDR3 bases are TGTGCCAGTAGCACCGGGACGGGGATGTATGGCTACACCTTC.

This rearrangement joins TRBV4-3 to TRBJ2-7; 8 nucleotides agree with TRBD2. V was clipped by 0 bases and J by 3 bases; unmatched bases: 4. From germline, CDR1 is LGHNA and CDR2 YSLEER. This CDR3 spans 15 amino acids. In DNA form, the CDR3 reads TGCGCCAGCAGCCAAGATACGGGAGGGCACTACGAGCAGTACTTC. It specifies CASSQDTGGHYEQYF.

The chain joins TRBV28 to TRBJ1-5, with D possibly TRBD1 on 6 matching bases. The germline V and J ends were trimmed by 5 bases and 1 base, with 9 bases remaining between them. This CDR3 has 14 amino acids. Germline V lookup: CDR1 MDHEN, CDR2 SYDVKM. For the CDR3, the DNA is TGTGCCAGCAGTAACAGGGAGAGCAATCAGCCCCAGCATTTT. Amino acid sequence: CASSNRESNQPQHF.

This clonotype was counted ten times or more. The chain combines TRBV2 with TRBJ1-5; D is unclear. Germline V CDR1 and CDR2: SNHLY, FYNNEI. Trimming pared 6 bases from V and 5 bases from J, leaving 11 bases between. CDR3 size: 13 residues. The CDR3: CASRAHEDQPQHF. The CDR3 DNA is TGTGCCAGCAGGGCTCATGAGGATCAGCCCCAGCATTTT.

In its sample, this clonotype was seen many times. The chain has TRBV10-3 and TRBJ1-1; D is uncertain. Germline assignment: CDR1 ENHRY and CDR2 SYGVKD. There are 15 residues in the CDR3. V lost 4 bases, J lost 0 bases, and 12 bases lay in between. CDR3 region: CAISGQLTMNTEAFF. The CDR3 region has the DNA TGTGCCATCAGTGGGCAGTTAACCATGAACACTGAAGCTTTCTTT.

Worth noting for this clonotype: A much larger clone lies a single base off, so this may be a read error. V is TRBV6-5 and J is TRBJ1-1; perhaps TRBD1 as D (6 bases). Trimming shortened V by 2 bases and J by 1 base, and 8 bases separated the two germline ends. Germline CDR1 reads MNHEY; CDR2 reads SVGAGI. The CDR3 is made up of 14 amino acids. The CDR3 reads CASSYDRRNTEAFF. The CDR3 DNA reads TGTGCCAGCAGTTACGACAGGAGGAACACTGAAGCTTTCTTT.

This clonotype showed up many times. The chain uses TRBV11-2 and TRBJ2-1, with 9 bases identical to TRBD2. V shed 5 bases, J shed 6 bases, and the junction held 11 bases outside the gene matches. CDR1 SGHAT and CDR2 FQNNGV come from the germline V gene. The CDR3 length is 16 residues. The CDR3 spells CASSPTSAGGGNEQFF. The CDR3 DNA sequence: TGTGCCAGCAGCCCAACCTCCGCGGGAGGGGGCAATGAGCAGTTCTTC.

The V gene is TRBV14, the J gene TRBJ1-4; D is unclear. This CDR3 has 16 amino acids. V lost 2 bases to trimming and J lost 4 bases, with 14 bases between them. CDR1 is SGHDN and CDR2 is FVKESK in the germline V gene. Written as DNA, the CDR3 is TGTGCCAGCAGCCAACTTCCAGAGATAGATAATGAAAAACTGTTTTTT. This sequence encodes CASSQLPEIDNEKLFF.

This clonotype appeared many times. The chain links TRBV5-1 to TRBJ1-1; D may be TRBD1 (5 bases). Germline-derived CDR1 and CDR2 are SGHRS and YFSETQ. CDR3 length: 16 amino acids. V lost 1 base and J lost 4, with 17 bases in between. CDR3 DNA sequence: TGCGCCAGCAGCTTGTTACTCAGGGTCGAGGGCACTGAAGCTTTCTTT. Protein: CASSLLLRVEGTEAFF.

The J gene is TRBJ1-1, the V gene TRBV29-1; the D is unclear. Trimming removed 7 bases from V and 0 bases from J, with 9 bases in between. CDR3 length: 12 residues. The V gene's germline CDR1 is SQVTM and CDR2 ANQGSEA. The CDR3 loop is CSALSLNTEAFF. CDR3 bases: TGCAGCGCCCTTTCACTGAACACTGAAGCTTTCTTT.

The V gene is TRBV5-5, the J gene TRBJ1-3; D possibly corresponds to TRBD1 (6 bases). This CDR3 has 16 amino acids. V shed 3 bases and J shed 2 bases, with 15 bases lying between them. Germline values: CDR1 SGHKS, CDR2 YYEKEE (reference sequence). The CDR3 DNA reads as TGTGCCAGCAGCTCTCTGACAGGTAGCACTGGAAACACCATATATTTT. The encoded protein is CASSSLTGSTGNTIYF.

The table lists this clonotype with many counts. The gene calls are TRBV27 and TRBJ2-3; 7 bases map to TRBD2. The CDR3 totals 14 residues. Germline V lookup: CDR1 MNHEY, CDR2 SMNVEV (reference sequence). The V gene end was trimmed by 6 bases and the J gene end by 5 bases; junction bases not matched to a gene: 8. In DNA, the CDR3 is TGTGCCAGCAGGACTAGCCCTTACCTAGATACGCAGTATTTT. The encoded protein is CASRTSPYLDTQYF.

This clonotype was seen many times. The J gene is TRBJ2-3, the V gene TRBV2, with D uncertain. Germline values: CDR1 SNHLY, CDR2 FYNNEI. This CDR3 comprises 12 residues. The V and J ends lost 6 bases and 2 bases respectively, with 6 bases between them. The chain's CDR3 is CASSGATDTQYF. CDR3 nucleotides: TGTGCCAGCAGCGGAGCCACAGATACGCAGTATTTT.

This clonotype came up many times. CDR3 sequence: CSAPGLAGPNEQFF. The DNA of the CDR3 is TGCAGTGCTCCTGGACTAGCGGGACCCAATGAGCAGTTCTTC. The chain uses TRBV20-1 and TRBJ2-1; 12 bases match TRBD2. This CDR3 is 14 amino acids long. CDR1 DFQATT and CDR2 SNEGSKA come from the germline V gene (reference sequence). V lost 5 bases and J lost 6; bases outside the gene matches: 5.

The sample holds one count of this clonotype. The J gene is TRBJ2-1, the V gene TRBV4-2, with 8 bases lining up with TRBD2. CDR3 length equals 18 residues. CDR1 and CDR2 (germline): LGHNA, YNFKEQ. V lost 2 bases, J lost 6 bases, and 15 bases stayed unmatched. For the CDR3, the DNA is TGTGCCAGCAGCCAAAGCGGGGGCCGGGACACCCCGGTCAATGAGCAGTTCTTC. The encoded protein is CASSQSGGRDTPVNEQFF.

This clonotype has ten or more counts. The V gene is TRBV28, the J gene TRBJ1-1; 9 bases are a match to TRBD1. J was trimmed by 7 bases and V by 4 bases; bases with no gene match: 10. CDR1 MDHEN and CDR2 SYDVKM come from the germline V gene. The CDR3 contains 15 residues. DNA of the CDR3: TGTGCCAGCAGTTCTCGCACCGGGACAGGGTTTGAAGCTTTCTTT. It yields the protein CASSSRTGTGFEAFF.

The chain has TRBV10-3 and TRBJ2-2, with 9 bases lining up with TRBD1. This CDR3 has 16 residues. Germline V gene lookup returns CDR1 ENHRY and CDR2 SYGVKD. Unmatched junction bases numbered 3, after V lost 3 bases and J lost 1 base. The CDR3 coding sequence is TGTGCCATCAGTGACGGACAGGGGTTGAACACCGGGGAGCTGTTTTTT. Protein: CAISDGQGLNTGELFF.

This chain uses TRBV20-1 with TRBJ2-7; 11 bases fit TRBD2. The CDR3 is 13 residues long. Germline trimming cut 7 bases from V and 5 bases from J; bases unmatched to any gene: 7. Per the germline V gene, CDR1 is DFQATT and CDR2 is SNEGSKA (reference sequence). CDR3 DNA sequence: TGCAGTGAGGCGACTAGCGGGACCGACGAGCAGTACTTC. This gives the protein CSEATSGTDEQYF.

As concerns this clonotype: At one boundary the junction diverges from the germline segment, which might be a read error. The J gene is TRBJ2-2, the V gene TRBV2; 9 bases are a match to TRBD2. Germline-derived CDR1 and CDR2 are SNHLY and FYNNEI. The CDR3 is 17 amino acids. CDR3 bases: TGCGCCAGCAGCCAAGAACGGCGGGGGGGGTTCACCGGGGAGCTGTTTTTT. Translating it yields CASSQERRGGFTGELFF.

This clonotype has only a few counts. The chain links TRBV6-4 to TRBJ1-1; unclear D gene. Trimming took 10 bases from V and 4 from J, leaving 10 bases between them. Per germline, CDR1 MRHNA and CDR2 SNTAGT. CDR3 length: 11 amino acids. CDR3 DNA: TGTGCCACCGGCCGGTTCACTGAAGCTTTCTTT. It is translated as CATGRFTEAFF.

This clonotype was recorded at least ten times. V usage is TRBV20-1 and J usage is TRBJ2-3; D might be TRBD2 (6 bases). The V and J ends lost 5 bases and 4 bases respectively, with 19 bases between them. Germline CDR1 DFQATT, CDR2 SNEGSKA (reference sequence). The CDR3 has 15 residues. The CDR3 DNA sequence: TGCAGTGCTGATTGGGCGGGAACTGAATCAGATACGCAGTATTTT. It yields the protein CSADWAGTESDTQYF.

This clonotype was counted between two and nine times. The CDR3 nucleotides read TGTGCCAGCAGTGAAGCGCGGGGGGGTCGAAAGTTCTTC. Amino acid sequence: CASSEARGGRKFF. This chain connects TRBV6-1 to TRBJ2-1; TRBD2 agrees at 9 bases. Germline V gene lookup returns CDR1 MNHNS and CDR2 SASEGT. The CDR3 totals 13 residues. V was clipped by 0 bases and J by 14 bases; unmatched bases: 5.

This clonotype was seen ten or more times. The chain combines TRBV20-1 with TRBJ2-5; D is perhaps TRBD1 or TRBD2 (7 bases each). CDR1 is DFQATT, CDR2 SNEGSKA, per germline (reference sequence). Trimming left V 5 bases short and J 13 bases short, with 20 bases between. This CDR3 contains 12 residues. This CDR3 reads CSAVKPTGEGYF. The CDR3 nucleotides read TGCAGTGCTGTAAAACCTACAGGGGAGGGGTACTTC.